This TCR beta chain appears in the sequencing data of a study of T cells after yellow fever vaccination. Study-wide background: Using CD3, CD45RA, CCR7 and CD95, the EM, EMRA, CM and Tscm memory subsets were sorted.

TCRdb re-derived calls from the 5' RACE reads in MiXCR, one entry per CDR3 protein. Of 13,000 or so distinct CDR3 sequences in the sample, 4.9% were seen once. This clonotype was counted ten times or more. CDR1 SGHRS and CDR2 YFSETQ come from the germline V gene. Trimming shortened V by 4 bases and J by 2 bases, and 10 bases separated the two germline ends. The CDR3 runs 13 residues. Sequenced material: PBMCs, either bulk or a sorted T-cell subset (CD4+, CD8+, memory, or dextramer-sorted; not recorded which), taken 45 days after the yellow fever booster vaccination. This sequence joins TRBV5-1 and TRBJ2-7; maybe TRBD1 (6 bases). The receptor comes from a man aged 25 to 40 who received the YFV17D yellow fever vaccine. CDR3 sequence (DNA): TGCGCCAGCAGCCCCCGGGACACCTACGAGCAGTACTTC. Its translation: CASSPRDTYEQYF.